Given below is one T cell receptor beta chain in context. Its cognate antigen is unknown. This record belongs to a study of T and B cells in COVID-19 patients. Looking at the study overall: Median age was about 35 years in the recovered cohort and around 62 years in the active-infection cohort.

The study's findings and limits: The recovered cohort had roughly 2,200 exclusive TCR clusters, including 30 or so low generation probability clusters. Patients with COVID-19 reportedly showed strongly skewed T cell receptor beta variable and joining gene usage. CD4+, regulatory T cell, CD8+ and sorted SARS-CoV-2-responsive or tetramer+ T cells were not yet sequenced.

Each TRB amplification used roughly 220-550 ng of genomic DNA from blood. TRB rearrangements were amplified by multiplex PCR with BIOMED2 TRB-A/B primers. TCRdb recomputed calls from the multiplex PCR reads with MiXCR, one row per CDR3 protein. The data contain about 23,000 distinct CDR3 sequences, around 30% of them singletons. Material: blood. This TCR was recovered from a human donor who had recovered from COVID-19.

The CDR3 region is CASSLIPGTSGRSTDTQYF. DNA for the CDR3: TGTGCCAGCAGTTTAATTCCCGGGACTAGCGGGCGAAGCACAGATACGCAGTATTTT. The chain links TRBV12-3 or TRBV12-4 to TRBJ2-3, with 12 bases matching TRBD2. CDR3 length: 19 residues. The junction had 9 bases not matched to a gene; V was cut back by 2 bases and J by 0 bases.